The 13 T cell receptor beta chains in this list originate from one sample, sequenced in a study of blood T cell repertoires in COVID-19. Assay: immunoSEQ multiplex PCR; the TCRdb copy retains only in-frame clones and omits some. The sample yields more than 95,000 clones, 75% to 95% seen once. The source material was peripheral blood. These receptors all stem from a human donor with active COVID-19. The donor label of this sample is uncertain.

The chain couples TRBV3-1 (or the pseudogene TRBV3-2) to TRBJ2-7; 9 nucleotides line up with TRBD1. The CDR3 spans 12 residues. Looked up from germline, CDR1 is LGHDT and CDR2 is YNNKEL (reference sequence). Unmatched junction bases numbered 8, after V lost 8 bases and J lost 9 bases. The CDR3 sequence: CASATGGEMQYF. CDR3 coding DNA: TGTGCCAGCGCCACAGGGGGCGAAATGCAGTACTTC.

V gene TRBV6-5 combines with J gene TRBJ2-1; D may be TRBD2 (5 bases). CDR1 and CDR2 (germline): MNHEY, SVGAGI. Trimming stripped 0 bases from V and 0 bases from J, with 6 bases between. The CDR3 spans 15 residues. CDR3 sequence: CASSYSGSSYNEQFF. DNA for the CDR3: TGTGCCAGCAGTTACTCAGGGAGCTCCTACAATGAGCAGTTCTTC.

The gene calls are TRBV28 and TRBJ2-3, with TRBD2 matching over 8 bases. The CDR3 consists of 16 residues. V lost 6 bases to trimming and J lost 1 base; unmatched junction nucleotides: 9. Looked up from germline, CDR1 is MDHEN and CDR2 is SYDVKM. The CDR3 sequence is CASSSHGGAGTDTQYF. For the CDR3, the DNA is TGTGCCAGCAGCTCTCACGGGGGGGCCGGCACAGATACGCAGTATTTT.

The chain is built from TRBV2 and TRBJ1-5; D possibly corresponds to TRBD1 (5 bases). Trimming took 7 bases from V and 4 from J, leaving 11 bases between them. This CDR3 is built from 13 residues. Germline CDR1 SNHLY, CDR2 FYNNEI. Here the CDR3 DNA reads TGTGCCAGCACCCGACAGCTAAATCAGCCCCAGCATTTT. Amino acid sequence: CASTRQLNQPQHF.

The chain is built from TRBV7-9 and TRBJ2-7; 7 nucleotides match TRBD1. This CDR3 contains 16 residues. CDR1 and CDR2 from the germline V gene are SEHNR and FQNEAQ (reference sequence). The V segment lost 4 bases and the J segment 7 bases; nucleotides outside the gene matches: 16. This CDR3 is CASSSTTGFFSGEQYF. The CDR3 DNA reads as TGTGCCAGCAGCTCGACGACAGGGTTCTTCTCTGGTGAGCAGTACTTC.

This clone was counted a few times. The chain uses TRBV14 and TRBJ2-4, with TRBD2 matching over 7 bases. J lost 3 bases, V lost 2 bases, and 13 bases had no gene match. Germline CDR1 SGHDN, CDR2 FVKESK. The CDR3 runs 18 residues. CDR3 sequence reads: CASSQTGTIRSGKNIQYF. The CDR3, as DNA: TGTGCCAGCAGCCAAACCGGGACTATTAGGTCGGGCAAAAACATTCAGTACTTC.

The rearrangement uses TRBV7-9 and TRBJ2-7; 8 bases agree with TRBD1. The CDR3 totals 15 residues. J was trimmed by 12 bases and V by 4 bases; bases with no gene match: 17. In germline, CDR1 is SEHNR, CDR2 FQNEAQ (reference sequence). The CDR3 DNA is TGTGCCAGCAGCTACGGACAGGGAGAGGCCGACACTCGGTACTTC. This gives the protein CASSYGQGEADTRYF.

The J gene is TRBJ2-7, the V gene TRBV2, with TRBD1 identical over 11 bases. This CDR3 spans 14 amino acids. Germline CDR1 and CDR2: SNHLY and FYNNEI. Trimming at V came to 6 bases and at J to 4 bases, leaving 5 bases not matched to a gene. CDR3 DNA sequence: TGTGCCAGCAGCTTGGACAGGGGGCAATACGAGCAGTACTTC. It encodes CASSLDRGQYEQYF.

This clone was observed once. The chain is built from TRBV28 and TRBJ2-7, with D possibly being TRBD1 (5 bases). The CDR3 length is 15 residues. Trimming removed 5 bases from V and 4 bases from J, with 18 bases in between. Germline loops: CDR1 MDHEN, CDR2 SYDVKM. As DNA, the CDR3 is TGTGCCAGCAGTGACGACCCGGCGCGACAGTACGAGCAGTACTTC. Residues: CASSDDPARQYEQYF.

In its sample, this clone was seen once. The CDR3: CASSFGDRGSYGQYF. For the CDR3, the DNA is TGTGCCAGCAGCTTTGGGGACAGGGGCTCCTATGGGCAGTACTTC. The rearrangement uses TRBV7-8 and TRBJ2-7, with 10 positions matching TRBD1. The CDR3 loop spans 15 amino acids. Germline CDR1 and CDR2: SGHVS and FQNEAQ. V trimming: 3 bases; J trimming: 9 bases; junction bases outside the gene matches: 11. The full variable domain, with the rest looked up from reference TRBV7-8 and TRBJ2-7, is GAGVSQSPRYKVAKRGQDVALRCDPISGHVSLFWYQQALGQGPEFLTYFQNEAQLDKSGLPSDRFFAERPEGSVSTLKIQRTQQEDSAVYLCASSFGDRGSYGQYFGPGTRLTVT.

The chain recombines TRBV7-2 with TRBJ2-7, with 8 positions matching TRBD1. Germline lookup yields CDR1 SGHTA and CDR2 FQGNSA. Trimming cost V 0 bases and J 6 bases; bases outside gene matches: 1. The CDR3 loop spans 13 amino acids. CDR3 bases: TGTGCCAGCAGCTTAGCTACAGGGGGCGAGCAGTACTTC. Its translation is CASSLATGGEQYF.

V and J are TRBV5-1 and TRBJ2-7; a weak D match, TRBD2 (5 bases). Between the trimmed V and J ends, which lost 0 bases and 7 bases, there was a span of 14 bases. The CDR3 loop spans 14 amino acids. Germline CDR1 SGHRS, CDR2 YFSETQ. In DNA form, the CDR3 reads TGCGCCAGCAGCTTGGTAGCGCCGGCGTCGGAGCAGTACTTC. Its translation is CASSLVAPASEQYF. Full variable domain (missing parts from reference TRBV5-1 and TRBJ2-7): KAGVTQTPRYLIKTRGQQVTLSCSPISGHRSVSWYQQTPGQGLQFLFEYFSETQRNKGNFPGRFSGRQFSNSRSEMNVSTLELGDSALYLCASSLVAPASEQYFGPGTRLTVT.

V gene TRBV11-2 combines with J gene TRBJ2-5, with 9 positions matching TRBD2. V shed 5 bases and J 4 bases; nucleotides not matched to a gene: 8. Germline assignment: CDR1 SGHAT and CDR2 FQNNGV. The CDR3 extends over 15 amino acids. CDR3 residues: CASSKFSGGGETQYF. For the CDR3, the DNA is TGTGCCAGCAGCAAATTTAGCGGGGGAGGAGAGACCCAGTACTTC.